The T cell receptor beta chain described here comes from a study of CD8 T cells in Susac syndrome (dated by TCRdb to the late 2010s). About the investigation overall: Whether CD8+ T cell activation and differentiation in Susac syndrome was antigen driven was tested using repertoire sequencing.

General findings and caveats noted by the study authors: The TCR sequencing and HLA analysis was acknowledged to have included a relatively small number of individuals.

Spanning cysteine to phenylalanine, the CDR3 consists of 18 amino acids. Only the CDR3 DNA is retained, 54 bases long and in frame from the first base. Reading the germline V gene gives CDR1 SGHAT and CDR2 FQNNGV. V lost 3 bases and J lost 1 base; the stretch between them is 16 bases long. Peripheral blood CD8+ and CD4+ T cells from healthy donors, Susac syndrome patients and multiple sclerosis patients were profiled by high-throughput TCR beta sequencing. Healthy donors were included as age- and sex-matched controls. Bulk CD8+ and CD4+ T cells were purified by magnetic negative isolation, whereas CD8+ TEMRA cells were enriched by FACS. Blood was collected in EDTA tubes and processed within 24 hours, with PBMCs isolated through density gradient centrifugation. PBMCs destined for TCR sequencing were cryopreserved in liquid nitrogen and later thawed in a 37 °C water bath. Purity of sorted or isolated CD4+, CD8+ and CD8+ TEMRA cells was at least 90%.

As concerns this clonotype: Its antigen remains unidentified. Base qualities are not recorded, but no much larger clone differs from it by a single base.

RNA was extracted with the RNeasy kit and roughly 0.45 to 1 ug was reverse transcribed using random hexamers. The immunoSEQ multiplex PCR assay, which covers 54 Vbeta and 13 Jbeta segments, was used to amplify TCR beta CDR3 regions. PCR amplification bias was corrected using a synthetic template baseline for primer optimization and computational correction. Per the source publication's procedure: Reads were annotated to V, D and J genes per IMGT and analyzed with immunoSEQ Analyzer, keeping only productive sequences. Clonality was calculated as one minus the Shannon entropy normalized by log2 of the number of productive unique sequences. Public and private clones were assessed among the 100 most prevalent clones of each patient and control. A clone was defined as Susac-specific if it was absent from the healthy and MS cohorts, from roughly 1,000 published viral clones and from other ImmuneACCESS disease sequences. The raw public reads went through TCRdb reprocessing: fastp at Q25, MiXCR clone calling, in-frame beta chains kept. Here each entry gathers all rows of one CDR3 protein and keeps the most common genes and DNA. It is TCRdb's table, rather than the study itself, that gives the V and J calls and clone size. The sample table records roughly 200,000 distinct CDR3 sequences; about 95% of these occur just once. Of the sample, about 0.1% is held by the ten largest clones.

The chain links TRBV11-2 with TRBJ2-6; the D gene is perhaps TRBD2, on 5 matching bases. The specimen sequenced was CD4+ T cells from PBMCs. This clonotype originated in a human donor in good health. CDR3 sequence: CASSFYWTLDSGANVLTF. The nucleotide sequence is TGTGCCAGCAGCTTCTATTGGACTTTAGATTCTGGGGCCAACGTCCTGACTTTC.